Below are 15 T cell receptor beta chains sequenced from a single sample in a study of cytomegalovirus exposure and HLA in healthy donors (dated by TCRdb to about 2017). Library method: the immunoSEQ multiplex PCR assay. TCRdb stores this immuneACCESS table with in-frame sequences only. Part of the clones is absent; in the studies checked, under half of the shortfall reflects unresolved V genes, and no reason is known for the rest. The sample includes some 190,000 clones, with 86% observed a single time. 1.4% to 1.5% of the sample is held by the ten biggest clonotypes. The specimen was PBMCs. These TCRs come from a woman aged 18 to 35 in good health and CMV-seronegative.

The rearrangement uses TRBV27 and TRBJ1-4; 7 bases are a match to TRBD1. Looked up from germline, CDR1 is MNHEY and CDR2 is SMNVEV (reference sequence). Losses at the gene ends were 6 bases for V and 1 base for J; bases not matched to a gene: 5. The CDR3 sequence is 15 residues long. CDR3 sequence: CASRDRDRTNEKLFF. The DNA for the CDR3 is TGTGCCAGCAGGGACCGGGACAGAACTAATGAAAAACTGTTTTTT.

The chain has TRBV30 and TRBJ1-4; 8 nucleotides align to TRBD1. Germline CDR1 is GTSNPN and CDR2 is SVGIG (reference sequence). This CDR3 is 13 amino acids long. J gave up 13 bases and V 4 bases, and 11 bases lay outside the gene matches. This chain's CDR3 is CAWKGQDNQGLFF. The CDR3 DNA follows: TGTGCCTGGAAGGGACAGGATAATCAGGGACTGTTTTTT. The full variable domain, with the rest looked up from reference TRBV30 and TRBJ1-4, is SQTIHQWPATLVQPVGSPLSLECTVEGTSNPNLYWYRQAAGRGLQLLFYSVGIGQISSEVPQNLSASRPQDRQFILSSKKLLLSDSGFYLCAWKGQDNQGLFFGSGTQLSVL.

This chain links TRBV19 with TRBJ2-7; D is perhaps TRBD2 (6 bases). This CDR3 spans 13 amino acids. Trimming stripped 1 base from V and 7 bases from J, with 11 bases between. Germline V gives CDR1 LNHDA, CDR2 SQIVND (reference sequence). The CDR3 protein is CASSIAARGEQYF. In DNA, the CDR3 is TGTGCCAGTAGTATAGCCGCCCGGGGGGAGCAGTACTTC.

This clone was seen just once. V usage is TRBV5-1 and J usage is TRBJ1-1; D possibly corresponds to TRBD1 (6 bases). V was clipped by 4 bases and J by 0 bases, with 16 bases between them. Per germline, CDR1 SGHRS and CDR2 YFSETQ. The CDR3 spans 16 residues. The CDR3 sequence: CASSKNPGHMNTEAFF. DNA of the CDR3: TGCGCCAGCAGCAAAAACCCGGGACACATGAACACTGAAGCTTTCTTT. The complete variable domain, with remaining parts taken from reference TRBV5-1 and TRBJ1-1, reads KAGVTQTPRYLIKTRGQQVTLSCSPISGHRSVSWYQQTPGQGLQFLFEYFSETQRNKGNFPGRFSGRQFSNSRSEMNVSTLELGDSALYLCASSKNPGHMNTEAFFGQGTRLTVV.

The chain is built from TRBV5-1 and TRBJ1-4; D is possibly TRBD1 (5 bases). The germline V and J ends were trimmed by 4 bases and 4 bases, with 11 bases remaining between them. Germline CDR1 and CDR2: SGHRS and YFSETQ. This CDR3 spans 14 amino acids. CDR3 coding DNA: TGCGCCAGCAGCCCAGGGTCAAATAATGAAAAACTGTTTTTT. The encoded protein is CASSPGSNNEKLFF.

J is TRBJ1-5 and V is TRBV5-1; D is possibly TRBD1 (5 bases). Trimming took off 2 bases at V and 2 bases at J, with 14 bases between the two ends. The germline V gene encodes CDR1 SGHRS and CDR2 YFSETQ. This CDR3 is 16 amino acids long. CDR3: CASSLGVITGNQPQHF. CDR3 coding DNA: TGCGCCAGCAGCTTAGGGGTCATCACAGGCAATCAGCCCCAGCATTTT.

The chain combines TRBV4-1 with TRBJ1-1; TRBD1 aligns across 9 bases. CDR3 length: 16 amino acids. Unmatched junction bases numbered 8, after V lost 1 base and J lost 5 bases. Germline V gene lookup returns CDR1 MGHRA and CDR2 YSYEKL. CDR3 sequence (DNA): TGCGCCAGCAGCCAAGCGGACAGGGGTATTAGGACTGAAGCTTTCTTT. The encoded protein is CASSQADRGIRTEAFF.

The chain has TRBV13 and TRBJ1-1, with a tentative D call TRBD1 (5 bases). Germline loops: CDR1 PRHDT, CDR2 FYEKMQ (reference sequence). The CDR3 loop spans 14 amino acids. Trimming stripped 1 base from V and 4 bases from J, with 10 bases between. CDR3 sequence: CASSLALGGTEAFF. For the CDR3, the DNA is TGTGCCAGCAGCTTAGCCCTGGGGGGCACTGAAGCTTTCTTT.

The chain joins TRBV18 to TRBJ2-7; TRBD1 agrees at 7 bases. Germline V gene sequence: CDR1 KGHSH, CDR2 LQKENI. V lost 2 bases and J lost 0; bases outside the gene matches: 7. This CDR3 region has 16 residues. CDR3 protein: CASSPSRTGSSYEQYF. The CDR3 nucleotides are TGTGCCAGCTCACCATCTAGGACAGGAAGCTCCTACGAGCAGTACTTC.

The rearrangement joins TRBV7-2 to TRBJ2-1; TRBD2 matches at 15 bases. Germline V gene lookup returns CDR1 SGHTA and CDR2 FQGNSA. After removal of 4 bases from V and 9 bases from J, the junction contained 10 bases not matched to a gene. The CDR3 runs 17 residues. The CDR3 sequence is CASSSAAGLAGGGEQFF. In nucleotides, the CDR3 is TGTGCCAGCAGCTCTGCCGCCGGACTAGCGGGAGGGGGTGAGCAGTTCTTC.

The J gene is TRBJ2-7, the V gene TRBV6-5, with 13 bases that match TRBD2. The germline gives CDR1 MNHEY, CDR2 SVGAGI. The length of the CDR3 is 16 residues. After removal of 2 bases from V and 2 bases from J, the junction contained 3 bases not matched to a gene. The CDR3 sequence: CASSYRGTSGTYEQYF. The CDR3, as DNA: TGTGCCAGCAGTTACCGGGGGACTAGCGGGACCTACGAGCAGTACTTC.

The chain uses TRBV27 and TRBJ1-5, with 7 bases lining up with TRBD1. This CDR3 is built from 16 residues. Germline V gene sequence: CDR1 MNHEY, CDR2 SMNVEV (reference sequence). V gave up 2 bases and J gave up 6 bases; unmatched junction bases: 10. The CDR3 loop is CASSLRSGGAGQPQHF. CDR3 bases: TGTGCCAGCAGTTTACGATCAGGGGGAGCGGGTCAGCCCCAGCATTTT.

V gene TRBV2 combines with J gene TRBJ2-2; 9 nucleotides align to TRBD2. The CDR3 has 16 amino acids. The J segment lost 7 bases and the V segment lost 2 bases, leaving 8 bases of the junction unmatched. Germline CDR1 reads SNHLY; CDR2 reads FYNNEI. This chain's CDR3 is CASSERASGVVGELFF. CDR3 sequence (DNA): TGTGCCAGCAGTGAAAGGGCTAGCGGGGTTGTCGGGGAGCTGTTTTTT.

The chain is built from TRBV30 and TRBJ2-5; a weak D match, TRBD2 (6 bases). Trimming took 7 bases from V and 4 from J, leaving 19 bases between them. The germline CDR1 and CDR2 sequences are GTSNPN and SVGIG (reference sequence). The CDR3 consists of 14 residues. The CDR3 reads CASTLWGVSETQYF. The CDR3 region has the DNA TGTGCCTCTACGCTATGGGGGGTTTCAGAGACCCAGTACTTC.

This clone was seen more than once but under ten times. The chain combines TRBV6-1 with TRBJ2-7, with a possible D match to TRBD2 (7 bases). The V gene lost 4 bases and the J gene lost 4 bases, with 14 bases spanning the gap. Germline values: CDR1 MNHNS, CDR2 SASEGT. The CDR3 totals 14 residues. The CDR3 loop is CASSARGARYEQYF. CDR3 DNA sequence: TGTGCCAGCAGTGCCCGGGGGGCCAGATACGAGCAGTACTTC.